A single TCR beta chain is shown here with its context. Its matching antigen is unknown. Germline V gives CDR1 GTSNPN, CDR2 SVGIG (reference sequence). V lost 0 bases and J 9 bases, leaving 8 bases between the germline ends. CDR3 length: 12 residues. This record comes from a study of cytomegalovirus exposure and HLA in healthy donors. Overall study context: In an early release, HLA-typed donors contributed some 82 million unique TCR sequences. Study-wide results and limits: Relative to the roughly 700-donor mean, N-insertions were reportedly fewer in an Asian-associated ancestry cluster in a later analysis. Later work found that TCR association rates differed between HLA loci; DRB1 had the most and HLA-C the fewest.

PCR primers comprised 60 Vbeta and 13 Jbeta primers. The protocol was immunoSEQ multiplex PCR, while the TCRdb copy is restricted to in-frame clones and leaves out a portion. The data show 100,000 to 150,000 clones, approximately 70% seen once. The material sequenced was PBMCs. The TCR comes from a man aged 18 to 35 in good health and CMV-seronegative. The chain links TRBV30 to TRBJ2-2, with D possibly TRBD2 on 6 matching bases. CDR3 sequence (DNA): TGTGCCTGGAGTGTACGGGGGAGGGAGCTGTTTTTT. Its translation: CAWSVRGRELFF.